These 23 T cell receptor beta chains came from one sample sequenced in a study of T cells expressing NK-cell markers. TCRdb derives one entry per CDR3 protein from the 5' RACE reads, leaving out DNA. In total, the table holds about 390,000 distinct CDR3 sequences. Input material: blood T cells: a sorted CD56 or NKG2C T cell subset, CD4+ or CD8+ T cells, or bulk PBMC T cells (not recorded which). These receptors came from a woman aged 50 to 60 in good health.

The CDR3 is CASSQGPAGGPRWGELFF. The rearrangement uses TRBV4-1 and TRBJ2-2; TCRdb proposes TRBD2, but this gene call is untestable without DNA. The CDR3 has 18 amino acids. Germline V gene lookup returns CDR1 MGHRA and CDR2 YSYEKL.

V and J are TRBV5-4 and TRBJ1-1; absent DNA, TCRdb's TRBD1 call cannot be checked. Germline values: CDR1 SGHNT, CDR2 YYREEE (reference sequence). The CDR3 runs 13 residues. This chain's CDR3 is CASSFTGHTEAFF.

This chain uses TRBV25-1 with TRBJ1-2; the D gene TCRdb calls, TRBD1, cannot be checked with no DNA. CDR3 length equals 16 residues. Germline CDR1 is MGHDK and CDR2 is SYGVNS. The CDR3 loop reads CASSEQGRTTNYGYTF.

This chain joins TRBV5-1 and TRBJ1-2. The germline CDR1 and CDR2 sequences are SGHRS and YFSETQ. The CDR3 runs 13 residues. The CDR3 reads CASSLVGAEGYTF.

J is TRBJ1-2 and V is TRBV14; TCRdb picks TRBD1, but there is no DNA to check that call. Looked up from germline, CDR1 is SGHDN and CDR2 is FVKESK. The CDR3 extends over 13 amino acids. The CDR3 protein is CASSLRRGVGYTF.

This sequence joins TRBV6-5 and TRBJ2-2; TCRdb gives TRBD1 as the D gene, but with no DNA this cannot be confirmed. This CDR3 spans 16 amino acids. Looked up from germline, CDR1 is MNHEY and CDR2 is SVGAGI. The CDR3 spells CASSYGGLGGTGELFF.

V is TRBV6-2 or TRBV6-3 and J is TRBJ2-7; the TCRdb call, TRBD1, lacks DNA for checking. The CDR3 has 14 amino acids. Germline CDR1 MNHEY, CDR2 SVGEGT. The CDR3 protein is CASNHGTGPYEQYF.

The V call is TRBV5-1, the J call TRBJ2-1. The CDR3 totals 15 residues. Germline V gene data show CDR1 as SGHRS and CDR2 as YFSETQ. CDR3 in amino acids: CASSLDGSFYNEQFF.

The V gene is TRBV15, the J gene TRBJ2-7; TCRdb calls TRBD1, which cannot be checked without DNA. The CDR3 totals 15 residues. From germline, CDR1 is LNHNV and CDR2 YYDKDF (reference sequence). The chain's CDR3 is CATSRYSGAMNEQYF.

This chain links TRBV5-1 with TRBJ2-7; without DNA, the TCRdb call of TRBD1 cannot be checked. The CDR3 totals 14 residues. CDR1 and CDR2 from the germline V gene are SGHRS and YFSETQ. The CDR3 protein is CASSFWDGADEQYF.

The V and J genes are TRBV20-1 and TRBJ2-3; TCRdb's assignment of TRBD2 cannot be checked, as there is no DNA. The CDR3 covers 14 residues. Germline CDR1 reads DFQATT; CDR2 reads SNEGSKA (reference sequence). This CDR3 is CSGIAGGLTDTQYF.

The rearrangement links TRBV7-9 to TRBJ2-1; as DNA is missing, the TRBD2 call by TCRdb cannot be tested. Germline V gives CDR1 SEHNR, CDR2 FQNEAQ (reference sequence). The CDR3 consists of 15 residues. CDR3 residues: CASSILAGVVHEQFF.

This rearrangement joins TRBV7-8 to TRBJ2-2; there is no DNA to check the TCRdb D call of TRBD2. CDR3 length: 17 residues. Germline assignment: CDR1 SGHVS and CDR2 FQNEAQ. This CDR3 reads CASSYQPGLAGKGELFF.

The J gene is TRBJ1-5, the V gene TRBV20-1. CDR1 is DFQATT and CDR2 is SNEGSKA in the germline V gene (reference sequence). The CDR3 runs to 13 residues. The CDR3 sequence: CSARSDTNQPQHF.

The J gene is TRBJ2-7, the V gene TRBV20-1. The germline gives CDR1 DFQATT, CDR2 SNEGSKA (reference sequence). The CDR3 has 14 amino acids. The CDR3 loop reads CSARDGVLAYEQYF.

This CDR3 is CATSDFRSHTQYF. The rearrangement joins TRBV24-1 to TRBJ2-3. The CDR3 extends over 13 amino acids. The germline CDR1 and CDR2 sequences are KGHDR and SFDVKD.

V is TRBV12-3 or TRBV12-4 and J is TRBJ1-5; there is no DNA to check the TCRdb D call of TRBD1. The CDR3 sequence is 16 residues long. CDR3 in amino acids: CASSPTRTEDNQPQHF.

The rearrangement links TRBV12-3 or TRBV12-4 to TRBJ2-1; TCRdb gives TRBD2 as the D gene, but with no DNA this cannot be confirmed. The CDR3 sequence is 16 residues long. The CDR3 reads CASSDMGLAGVYEQFF.

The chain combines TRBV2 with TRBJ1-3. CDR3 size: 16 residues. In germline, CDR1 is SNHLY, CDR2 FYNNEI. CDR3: CASSEDHLSSGNTIYF.

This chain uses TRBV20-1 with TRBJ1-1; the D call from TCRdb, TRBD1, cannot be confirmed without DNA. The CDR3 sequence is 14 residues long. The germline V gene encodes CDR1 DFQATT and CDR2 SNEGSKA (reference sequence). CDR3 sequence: CSARRQGFGTEAFF.

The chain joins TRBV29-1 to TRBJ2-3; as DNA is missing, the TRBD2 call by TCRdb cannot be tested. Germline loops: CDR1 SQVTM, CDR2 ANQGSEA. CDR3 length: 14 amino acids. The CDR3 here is CSVGSGGGTDTQYF.

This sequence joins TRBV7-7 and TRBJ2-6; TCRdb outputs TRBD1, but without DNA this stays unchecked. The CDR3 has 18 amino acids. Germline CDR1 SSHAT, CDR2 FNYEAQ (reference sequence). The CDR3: CASSVGAGDPSGANVLTF.

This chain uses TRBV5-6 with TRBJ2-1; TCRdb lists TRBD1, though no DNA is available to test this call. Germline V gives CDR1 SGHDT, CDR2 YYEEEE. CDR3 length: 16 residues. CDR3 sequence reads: CASSPRHFPGGNEQFF. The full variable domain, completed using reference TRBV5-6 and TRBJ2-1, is DAGVTQSPTHLIKTRGQQVTLRCSPKSGHDTVSWYQQALGQGPQFIFQYYEEEERQRGNFPDRFSGHQFPNYSSELNVNALLLGDSALYLCASSPRHFPGGNEQFFGPGTRLTVL.